This is a list of T cell receptor beta chains from one sample in a study of cytomegalovirus exposure and HLA in healthy donors. Generated by immunoSEQ multiplex PCR, the TCRdb table keeps only in-frame clones and is missing some. The sample lists approximately 54,000 clones, more than 65% occurring once. Sequencing input: PBMCs. The receptors were sampled from a woman aged 18-29 years in good health and CMV-seronegative. Both conserved end residues are part of each CDR3. D genes are given only for firm matches. Size is stated for part of the rows, as once, few or many counts, or as a class when the clone is expanded.

CDR3nt: TGTGCCAGCAGCCATAACCCCAGGGGCGTAGAGAATTATGGCTACACCTTC; CDR3aa: CASSHNPRGVENYGYTF; abundance: NA; v_gene: TRBV4-2; d_gene: NA; j_gene: TRBJ1-2
CDR3nt: TGTGCCAGTAGTAAGGACAGTCAAAGTAAAGAGACCCAGTACTTC; CDR3aa: CASSKDSQSKETQYF; abundance: NA; v_gene: TRBV19; d_gene: NA; j_gene: TRBJ2-5
CDR3nt: TGTGCCAGCAGGGGACAGAACACCGGGGAGCTGTTTTTT; CDR3aa: CASRGQNTGELFF; abundance: NA; v_gene: TRBV28; d_gene: NA; j_gene: TRBJ2-2
CDR3nt: TGTGCCAGCAGGTTCACAGTTTCCAATCAGCCCCAGCATTTT; CDR3aa: CASRFTVSNQPQHF; abundance: once; v_gene: TRBV2; d_gene: NA; j_gene: TRBJ1-5
CDR3nt: TGTGCCAGCAGCTTAGACAGAAATCAGCCCCAGCATTTT; CDR3aa: CASSLDRNQPQHF; abundance: NA; v_gene: TRBV7-8; d_gene: NA; j_gene: TRBJ1-5
CDR3nt: TGTGCCAGTAGTATTGGGACTTCCCCCGAAAAACTGTTTTTT; CDR3aa: CASSIGTSPEKLFF; abundance: few; v_gene: TRBV19; d_gene: NA; j_gene: TRBJ1-4
CDR3nt: TGTGCCAGCAGCAAGCGCAGGGGCAATCAGCCCCAGCATTTT; CDR3aa: CASSKRRGNQPQHF; abundance: once; v_gene: TRBV7-2; d_gene: NA; j_gene: TRBJ1-5
CDR3nt: TGTGCCAGCAGTGATGATCTCTCCCGGACAGTCGGGCAGCCCCAGCATTTT; CDR3aa: CASSDDLSRTVGQPQHF; abundance: NA; v_gene: TRBV2; d_gene: NA; j_gene: TRBJ1-5
CDR3nt: TGCGCCAGCAGCGGAGGGACTAGCGGTAACGAGCAGTACTTC; CDR3aa: CASSGGTSGNEQYF; abundance: NA; v_gene: TRBV5-1; d_gene: TRBD2; j_gene: TRBJ2-7
CDR3nt: TGTGCCAGCAGTTACTCGAGGGTTGCCGGGGAGCTGTTTTTT; CDR3aa: CASSYSRVAGELFF; abundance: NA; v_gene: TRBV6-5; d_gene: NA; j_gene: TRBJ2-2
CDR3nt: TGTGCCAGCAGTGACTCGAGTGGCTATGGCTACACCTTC; CDR3aa: CASSDSSGYGYTF; abundance: NA; v_gene: TRBV6-4; d_gene: NA; j_gene: TRBJ1-2
CDR3nt: TGTGCCAGCAGTGTCCAACAGGAAGGTGGAAACACCATATATTTT; CDR3aa: CASSVQQEGGNTIYF; abundance: NA; v_gene: TRBV6-1; d_gene: NA; j_gene: TRBJ1-3
CDR3nt: TGTGCCAGCAGTACTCCGGGAGATACGAACACTGAAGCTTTCTTT; CDR3aa: CASSTPGDTNTEAFF; abundance: NA; v_gene: TRBV27; d_gene: NA; j_gene: TRBJ1-1
CDR3nt: TGTGCCAGCAGCTTAGGTTCGGGAGCACCGTACTTC; CDR3aa: CASSLGSGAPYF; abundance: NA; v_gene: TRBV7-9; d_gene: NA; j_gene: TRBJ2-4
CDR3nt: TGTGCCAGCAGCGGACTTGGGAGGGGCCCTCGCACAGATACGCAGTATTTT; CDR3aa: CASSGLGRGPRTDTQYF; abundance: NA; v_gene: TRBV9; d_gene: TRBD2; j_gene: TRBJ2-3
CDR3nt: TGTGCCAGTAGTATCTACTATGGCTACACCTTC; CDR3aa: CASSIYYGYTF; abundance: NA; v_gene: TRBV19; d_gene: NA; j_gene: TRBJ1-2
CDR3nt: TGCGCCAGCAGCCAGATAGGGACAGTTAATGAAAAACTGTTTTTT; CDR3aa: CASSQIGTVNEKLFF; abundance: NA; v_gene: TRBV4-1; d_gene: TRBD1; j_gene: TRBJ1-4